These 10 T cell receptor beta chains were all obtained from the same sample, sequenced in a study of cytomegalovirus exposure and HLA in healthy donors. The PCR had 60 Vbeta and 13 Jbeta primers. Generated by immunoSEQ multiplex PCR, the TCRdb table keeps only in-frame clones and is missing some. The sample lists 150,000 or so clones; roughly 80% were seen once. Input material: PBMCs. The receptor set was obtained from a boy aged 2-15 years in good health and CMV-seronegative.

This clone showed up just once. J is TRBJ2-7 and V is TRBV5-6; tentatively, D is TRBD2 (6 bases). CDR3 size: 14 residues. Trimming shortened V by 1 base and J by 4 bases, and 12 bases separated the two germline ends. From germline, CDR1 is SGHDT and CDR2 YYEEEE. DNA of the CDR3: TGTGCCAGCAGCTTGTCAGCGGGTTGGTACGAGCAGTACTTC. This codes for CASSLSAGWYEQYF.

The CDR3: CASSSTTGDTEAFF. The DNA for the CDR3 is TGCGCCAGCAGCTCTACAACAGGGGACACTGAAGCTTTCTTT. This chain connects TRBV5-1 to TRBJ1-1; 7 bases are a match to TRBD1. Trimming at V came to 3 bases and at J to 3 bases, leaving 5 bases not matched to a gene. CDR1 is SGHRS and CDR2 is YFSETQ in the germline V gene. This CDR3 comprises 14 residues.

The chain couples TRBV28 to TRBJ2-5; 8 bases are a match to TRBD2. The CDR3 has 14 residues. In germline, CDR1 is MDHEN, CDR2 SYDVKM. V was clipped by 5 bases and J by 4 bases; unmatched bases: 6. In DNA form, the CDR3 reads TGTGCCAGCAGTCCAGCGGGAGCGCGAGAGACCCAGTACTTC. This encodes CASSPAGARETQYF.

This chain connects TRBV28 to TRBJ2-1; 14 bases line up with TRBD2. Germline V lookup: CDR1 MDHEN, CDR2 SYDVKM. The CDR3 is made up of 16 amino acids. J gave up 5 bases and V 7 bases, and 7 bases lay outside the gene matches. CDR3: CASTRPGLAGDNEQFF. The DNA for the CDR3 is TGTGCCAGCACTCGTCCGGGACTAGCGGGGGACAATGAGCAGTTCTTC.

This clone was found a few times. The V and J genes are TRBV7-6 and TRBJ2-2, with D unclear. The CDR3 spans 16 residues. Germline V CDR1 and CDR2: SGHVS, FNYEAQ. With 1 base removed from V and 6 bases from J, the gap between germline ends came to 15 bases. The CDR3 spells CASSLVPGTRSGELFF. The CDR3 DNA follows: TGTGCCAGCAGCTTAGTTCCAGGAACACGGTCCGGGGAGCTGTTTTTT.

V gene TRBV5-4 combines with J gene TRBJ2-5; possibly TRBD1 for D (5 bases). This CDR3 has 16 amino acids. Germline CDR1 SGHNT, CDR2 YYREEE (reference sequence). V was pared by 0 bases and J by 3 bases, with 15 bases between. The CDR3 bases are TGTGCCAGCAGCTTGGGGCAGGGCCGTTTAGAAGAGACCCAGTACTTC. It is translated as CASSLGQGRLEETQYF.

The chain has TRBV9 and TRBJ1-2; D is possibly TRBD1 (6 bases). Germline V gene data show CDR1 as SGDLS and CDR2 as YYNGEE. Trimming shortened V by 2 bases and J by 2 bases, and 13 bases separated the two germline ends. The CDR3 loop spans 15 amino acids. CDR3 in DNA: TGTGCCAGCAGCGTGAATCAGGGGCGGAACTATGGCTACACCTTC. This sequence encodes CASSVNQGRNYGYTF. The full variable domain, in which reference TRBV9 and TRBJ1-2 provide the parts outside the CDR3, is DSGVTQTPKHLITATGQRVTLRCSPRSGDLSVYWYQQSLDQGLQFLIQYYNGEERAKGNILERFSAQQFPDLHSELNLSSLELGDSALYFCASSVNQGRNYGYTFGSGTRLTVV.

The rearrangement joins TRBV5-6 to TRBJ2-7; D unclear. The V and J ends lost 0 bases and 7 bases respectively, with 11 bases between them. Per the germline V gene, CDR1 is SGHDT and CDR2 is YYEEEE. The CDR3 totals 13 residues. CDR3 bases: TGTGCCAGCAGCTTGGCCTATTTTTGGGAGCAGTACTTC. Its protein product is CASSLAYFWEQYF.

This clone was found a few times. This CDR3 is also generated by other DNA sequences in the sample. The genes are TRBV5-1 and TRBJ1-2; D is ambiguous. Germline assignment: CDR1 SGHRS and CDR2 YFSETQ. V dropped 0 bases and J dropped 8 bases, with 8 bases sitting between them. This CDR3 spans 12 amino acids. The CDR3 protein is CASSLAGGGYTF. In DNA form, the CDR3 reads TGCGCCAGCAGCTTGGCCGGAGGGGGCTACACCTTC. The entire variable domain, with the rest obtained from reference TRBV5-1 and TRBJ1-2, is as follows: KAGVTQTPRYLIKTRGQQVTLSCSPISGHRSVSWYQQTPGQGLQFLFEYFSETQRNKGNFPGRFSGRQFSNSRSEMNVSTLELGDSALYLCASSLAGGGYTFGSGTRLTVV.

The chain carries TRBV13 and TRBJ1-2; possibly TRBD1 for D (6 bases). Germline assignment: CDR1 PRHDT and CDR2 FYEKMQ (reference sequence). The CDR3 covers 13 residues. V dropped 1 base and J dropped 8 bases, with 11 bases sitting between them. In DNA form, the CDR3 reads TGTGCCAGCAGCTTAGACAGGGTGGGAGGCTACACCTTC. This codes for CASSLDRVGGYTF.